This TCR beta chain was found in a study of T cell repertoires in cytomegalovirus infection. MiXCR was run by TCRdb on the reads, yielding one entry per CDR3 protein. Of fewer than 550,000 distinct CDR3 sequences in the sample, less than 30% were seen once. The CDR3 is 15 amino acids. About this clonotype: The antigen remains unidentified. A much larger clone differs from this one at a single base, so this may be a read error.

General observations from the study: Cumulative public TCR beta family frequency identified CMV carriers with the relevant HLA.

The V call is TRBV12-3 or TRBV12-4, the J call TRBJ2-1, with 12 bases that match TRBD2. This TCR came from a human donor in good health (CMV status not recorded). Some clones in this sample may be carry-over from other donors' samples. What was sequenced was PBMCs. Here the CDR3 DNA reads TGTGCCAGCAGCCCGGGACTAGCGGGCAGGAATGAGAAGTTCTTC. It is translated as CASSPGLAGRNEKFF.